The 22 T cell receptor beta chains listed next were all sequenced from one sample in a study of CD8+CD57+ T cells in acquired aplastic anemia listed by TCRdb under 2018. Sequencing was performed on an Illumina HiSeq 2000. Genomic DNA was used as template for profiling of TCR beta VDJ combinations and CDR3 sequences. TCRdb itself trimmed the public reads at Q25 with fastp, ran MiXCR and retained productive beta chains. Each CDR3 protein gets just one entry, which takes the most common genes and DNA from the rows behind it. In this sample the table shows about 160,000 distinct CDR3 sequences, around 52% of which occur a single time. The top ten hold around a third of the sample. Patients chosen for sequencing had shown expansion of CD8+CD57+ cells by flow cytometry. The sample was sorted CD4+, CD8+, or CD8+CD57+ T cells (not recorded which) from PBMCs. These receptors all come from a human donor with aplastic anemia.

The chain employs TRBV7-2 and TRBJ2-2; 11 nucleotides align to TRBD2. Germline assignment: CDR1 SGHTA and CDR2 FQGNSA. Trimming removed 5 bases from V and 5 bases from J; junction bases left unmatched: 4. CDR3 size: 15 residues. The CDR3 is CASSALAGVTGELFF. CDR3 sequence (DNA): TGTGCCAGCAGCGCACTAGCGGGGGTGACCGGGGAGCTGTTTTTT.

This clonotype was detected only once. J is TRBJ1-4 and V is TRBV2; D is uncertain. CDR1 is SNHLY and CDR2 is FYNNEI in the germline V gene. V was clipped by 4 bases and J by 5 bases, with 5 bases between them. The CDR3 loop spans 12 amino acids. The CDR3 loop reads CASSARNEKLFF. CDR3 coding DNA: TGTGCCAGCAGTGCGAGAAATGAAAAACTGTTTTTT.

The V and J genes are TRBV30 and TRBJ1-1, with D maybe TRBD1 (6 bases). Between the trimmed V and J ends, which lost 1 base and 2 bases, there was a span of 17 bases. The CDR3 is 16 amino acids. Looked up from germline, CDR1 is GTSNPN and CDR2 is SVGIG (reference sequence). The CDR3 DNA reads as TGTGCCTGGAGTGAATTCCTAAGGGGGGGAAACACTGAAGCTTTCTTT. Its translation: CAWSEFLRGGNTEAFF.

This clonotype was seen ten or more times. The genes are TRBV13 and TRBJ1-1; D remains ambiguous. In germline, CDR1 is PRHDT, CDR2 FYEKMQ (reference sequence). V lost 2 bases and J lost 0, with 10 bases in between. The CDR3 covers 15 residues. CDR3 coding DNA: TGTGCCAGCAGCTTATCACCTCTCATGAACACTGAAGCTTTCTTT. Encoded protein: CASSLSPLMNTEAFF.

V and J are TRBV7-9 and TRBJ1-4; a possible D gene is TRBD1 (5 bases). The CDR3 sequence is 14 residues long. With 1 base removed from V and 4 bases from J, the gap between germline ends came to 7 bases. Germline CDR1 and CDR2: SEHNR and FQNEAQ (reference sequence). Written as DNA, the CDR3 is TGTGCCAGCAGCTTAGGACAGAATAATGAAAAACTGTTTTTT. It specifies CASSLGQNNEKLFF. Full variable domain (outside the CDR3, taken from reference TRBV7-9 and TRBJ1-4): DTGVSQNPRHKITKRGQNVTFRCDPISEHNRLYWYRQTLGQGPEFLTYFQNEAQLEKSRLLSDRFSAERPKGSFSTLEIQRTEQGDSAMYLCASSLGQNNEKLFFGSGTQLSVL.

This clonotype turned up a few times. This chain links TRBV6-5 with TRBJ2-7; 9 bases line up with TRBD1. The CDR3 is 15 amino acids. V was pared by 0 bases and J by 5 bases, with 5 bases of the junction left unmatched. Germline V CDR1 and CDR2: MNHEY, SVGAGI. The CDR3 region is CASSYSGTGYNEQYF. CDR3 DNA sequence: TGTGCCAGCAGTTACTCTGGGACAGGGTACAACGAGCAGTACTTC.

The chain employs TRBV10-3 and TRBJ1-1; possible D gene TRBD1, 6 bases. Germline CDR1 and CDR2: ENHRY and SYGVKD. The CDR3 has 11 amino acids. Trimming took 6 bases from V and 5 from J, leaving 7 bases between them. The DNA for the CDR3 is TGTGCCATCAGACAGGGAACTGAAGCTTTCTTT. It translates to CAIRQGTEAFF.

The chain joins TRBV19 to TRBJ2-2, with D unclear. This CDR3 comprises 14 residues. Trimming shortened V by 6 bases and J by 4 bases, and 12 bases separated the two germline ends. Per germline, CDR1 LNHDA and CDR2 SQIVND (reference sequence). In DNA form, the CDR3 reads TGTGCCAGTAGATTTGACACCAGCACCGGGGAGCTGTTTTTT. Translation: CASRFDTSTGELFF.

This clonotype showed up just once. One end of the junction fails to match germline, which may point to a read error. The chain employs TRBV24-1 and TRBJ1-2, with D uncertain. Germline V gene data show CDR1 as KGHDR and CDR2 as SFDVKD. The CDR3 has 13 residues. The CDR3: CASSSSGSYGYTF. DNA for the CDR3: TGTGCCAGCAGTTCATCGGGCAGCTATGGCTACACCTTC.

This chain joins TRBV9 and TRBJ2-5, with D unresolved. V was trimmed by 5 bases and J by 4 bases, leaving 9 bases between them. Germline values: CDR1 SGDLS, CDR2 YYNGEE. The length of the CDR3 is 12 residues. CDR3 coding DNA: TGTGCCAGCAGTGGAGATAGAGAGACCCAGTACTTC. Protein sequence: CASSGDRETQYF.

This clonotype has a count of ten or more. The V gene is TRBV9, the J gene TRBJ2-7; no firm D call. CDR1 is SGDLS and CDR2 is YYNGEE in the germline V gene. The CDR3 spans 12 residues. Between the trimmed V and J ends, which lost 0 bases and 6 bases, there was a span of 7 bases. CDR3 sequence reads: CASSVGGGEQYF. CDR3 nucleotides: TGTGCCAGCAGCGTAGGTGGTGGCGAGCAGTACTTC.

The chain uses TRBV10-3 and TRBJ2-7; D ambiguous. This CDR3 has 14 amino acids. Trimming removed 5 bases at V and 5 bases at J, with 16 bases between. Germline V gene sequence: CDR1 ENHRY, CDR2 SYGVKD. The CDR3 reads CAISYIAVGDEQYF. The CDR3 DNA follows: TGTGCCATCAGTTACATTGCAGTTGGAGACGAGCAGTACTTC.

The chain joins TRBV4-1 to TRBJ1-1; no definite D call. Germline-derived CDR1 and CDR2 are MGHRA and YSYEKL. V was clipped by 3 bases and J by 3 bases, with 11 bases between them. The CDR3 contains 14 residues. The CDR3 DNA follows: TGCGCCAGCAGCCAGGTCACTGGTTACACTGAAGCTTTCTTT. As protein: CASSQVTGYTEAFF.

This clonotype appeared many times. The chain recombines TRBV5-4 with TRBJ2-7; D is unclear. Germline CDR1 reads SGHNT; CDR2 reads YYREEE (reference sequence). The CDR3 runs to 13 residues. With 4 bases removed from V and 1 base from J, the gap between germline ends came to 9 bases. The CDR3 coding sequence is TGTGCCAGCAGCCTCGACCCATCCTACGAGCAGTACTTC. Encoded protein: CASSLDPSYEQYF.

Remarks on this clonotype: A read error may account for a junction end that differs from germline. The chain employs TRBV25-1 and TRBJ2-6; weak D call: TRBD2 (6 bases). CDR3 length: 11 residues. Germline CDR1 and CDR2: MGHDK and SYGVNS. CDR3 residues: CASAGTYNEQF. CDR3 nucleotides: TGTGCCAGCGCAGGGACTTACAATGAGCAGTTC.

This clonotype was seen a handful of times. This chain connects TRBV29-1 to TRBJ1-2; 7 nucleotides agree with TRBD1. There are 12 residues in the CDR3. Germline V lookup: CDR1 SQVTM, CDR2 ANQGSEA. V shed 2 bases and J 4 bases; nucleotides not matched to a gene: 1. CDR3 coding DNA: TGCAGCGTTGAAAAGGGGGCCTATGGCTACACCTTC. Amino acid sequence: CSVEKGAYGYTF.

For this clonotype: One end of the junction fails to match germline, which may point to a read error. The genes are TRBV15 and TRBJ2-1; 8 bases agree with TRBD2. This CDR3 region has 17 residues. Germline CDR1 LNHNV, CDR2 YYDKDF (reference sequence). CDR3 nucleotide sequence: TGTGCCAGCAGCCAGGAGGGGAGCGGGAGTTCGATCGATGAGCAGTTCTTC. Its translation is CASSQEGSGSSIDEQFF.

This clonotype has ten or more counts. The rearrangement links TRBV4-2 to TRBJ2-3; 8 bases match TRBD2. The CDR3 is made up of 19 amino acids. V was pared by 4 bases and J by 0 bases, with 15 bases of the junction left unmatched. Per germline, CDR1 LGHNA and CDR2 YNFKEQ. CDR3 nucleotides: TGTGCCAGCAGCCTCCCCTTTAGCGGGGTCCGCTCAAGCACAGATACGCAGTATTTT. It yields the protein CASSLPFSGVRSSTDTQYF.

The J gene is TRBJ1-5, the V gene TRBV27; no clear D gene. The CDR3 has 14 residues. V lost 0 bases and J lost 6, with 9 bases in between. Germline V gives CDR1 MNHEY, CDR2 SMNVEV (reference sequence). DNA for the CDR3: TGTGCCAGCAGTTTATCCATGGGTCGTCAGCCCCAGCATTTT. Protein product: CASSLSMGRQPQHF.

The table lists this clonotype with many counts. The chain uses TRBV7-6 and TRBJ2-6; D not resolved. Germline assignment: CDR1 SGHVS and CDR2 FNYEAQ. There are 15 residues in the CDR3. Trimming pared 3 bases from V and 0 bases from J, leaving 6 bases between. The CDR3, as DNA: TGTGCCAGCAGCTTTCACCACTCTGGGGCCAACGTCCTGACTTTC. Protein: CASSFHHSGANVLTF.

This clonotype was seen many times. V is TRBV10-2 and J is TRBJ1-2; D is undetermined. CDR3 length equals 11 residues. Trimming stripped 8 bases from V and 8 bases from J, with 12 bases between. In germline, CDR1 is WSHSY, CDR2 SAAADI. This CDR3 is CASGSPWGYTF. The CDR3 bases are TGCGCCAGCGGATCTCCGTGGGGCTACACCTTC.

This clonotype occurred many times. The chain is built from TRBV24-1 and TRBJ1-1, with D perhaps TRBD1 (5 bases). Trimming cost V 3 bases and J 10 bases, with 8 bases left between them. The CDR3 loop spans 11 amino acids. Germline CDR1 is KGHDR and CDR2 is SFDVKD. The CDR3 nucleotides read TGTGCCACCAGTGATCTGCAGGGAGCTTTCTTT. Protein sequence: CATSDLQGAFF.